This TCR beta chain was observed in a study of TIL therapy for anti-PD-1-resistant metastatic lung cancer. Study as a whole: Tumors had a median PD-L1 proportion score of around 6%.

Indicated time point: pre-treatment sample, taken before nivolumab and TIL therapy. Sequencing used immunoSEQ v3. Data came from immunoSEQ multiplex PCR; TCRdb stores just in-frame clones and leaves some out. The sample records more than 55,000 clones, 80% to 90% being singletons. Overall study results and limits: Patients were highly selected, enriched for treatment-naive, never-smoker and oncogene-addicted cases.

Remarks on this clone: As yet, its antigen is unknown.

Sample: blood, taken at baseline. The TCR originated in a person aged 25 to 79 with non-small cell lung cancer.

CDR3 coding DNA: TGTGCCAGCAGTGGTTATGGCAATCAGCCCCAGCATTTT. This gives the protein CASSGYGNQPQHF. The rearrangement joins TRBV28 to TRBJ1-5; no definite D call. Trimming stripped 5 bases from V and 2 bases from J, with 7 bases between. Germline lookup yields CDR1 MDHEN and CDR2 SYDVKM. The CDR3 is made up of 13 amino acids.